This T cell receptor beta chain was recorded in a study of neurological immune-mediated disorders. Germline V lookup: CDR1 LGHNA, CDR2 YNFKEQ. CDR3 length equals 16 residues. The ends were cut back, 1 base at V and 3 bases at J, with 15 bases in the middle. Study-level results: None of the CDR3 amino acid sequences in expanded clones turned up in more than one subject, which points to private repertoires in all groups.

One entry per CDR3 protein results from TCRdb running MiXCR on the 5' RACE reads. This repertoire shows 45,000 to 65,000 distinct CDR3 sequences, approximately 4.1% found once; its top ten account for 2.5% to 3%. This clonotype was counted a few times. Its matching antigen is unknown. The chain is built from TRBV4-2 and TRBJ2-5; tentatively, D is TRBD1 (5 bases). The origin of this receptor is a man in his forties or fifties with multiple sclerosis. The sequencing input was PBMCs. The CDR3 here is CASSQGTQASKETQYF. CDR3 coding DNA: TGTGCCAGCAGCCAAGGGACACAAGCGAGCAAAGAGACCCAGTACTTC.